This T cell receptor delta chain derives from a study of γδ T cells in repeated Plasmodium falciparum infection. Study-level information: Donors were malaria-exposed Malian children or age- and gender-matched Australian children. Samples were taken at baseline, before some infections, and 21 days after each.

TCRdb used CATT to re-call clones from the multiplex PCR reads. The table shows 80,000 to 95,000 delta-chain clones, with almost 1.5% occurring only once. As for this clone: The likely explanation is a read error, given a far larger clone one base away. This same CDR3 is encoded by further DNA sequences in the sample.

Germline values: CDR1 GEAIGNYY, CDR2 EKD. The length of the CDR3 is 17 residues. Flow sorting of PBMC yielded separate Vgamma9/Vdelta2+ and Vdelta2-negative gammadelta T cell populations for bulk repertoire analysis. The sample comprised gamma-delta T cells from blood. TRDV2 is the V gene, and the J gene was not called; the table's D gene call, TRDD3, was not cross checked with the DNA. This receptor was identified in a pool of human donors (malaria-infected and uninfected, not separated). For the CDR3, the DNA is TGTGCCTGTGACGTACTGGGGACCCACCCCGGCACCCGACAGATGTTCTTC. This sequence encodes CACDVLGTHPGTRQMFF.